This record concerns one T cell receptor beta chain sequence. The antigen is undetermined. Trimming left V 0 bases short and J 5 bases short, with 8 bases between. CDR3 length: 13 amino acids. CDR1 and CDR2 (germline): SGHRS, YFSETQ. Only in-frame clones appear in the TCRdb table, and some are missing; sequencing was by immunoSEQ multiplex PCR. The repertoire includes 40,000 to 60,000 clones, just over 85% of them detected once, and 5.5% to 7% sits in the top ten. This record belongs to a study of T cell responses to AZD1222 COVID-19 vaccine. Whole-study findings and limits: Donors were mostly white British, more females; clonal diversity possibly underestimated. The breadth and depth of Spike-specific TCRs increased once two AZD1222 doses had been given.

Here the sequenced sample was peripheral blood, taken 28 days after the second AZD1222 dose. This clonotype was sampled from an adult who received the AZD1222 COVID-19 vaccine. This rearrangement joins TRBV5-1 to TRBJ1-1, with TRBD1 as a possible D gene (6 bases). CDR3 nucleotides: TGCGCCAGCAGCTTGGAACAGGGAACTGAAGCTTTCTTT. It codes for CASSLEQGTEAFF. Looking up the rest from reference TRBV5-1 and TRBJ1-1 gives the full variable domain: KAGVTQTPRYLIKTRGQQVTLSCSPISGHRSVSWYQQTPGQGLQFLFEYFSETQRNKGNFPGRFSGRQFSNSRSEMNVSTLELGDSALYLCASSLEQGTEAFFGQGTRLTVV.